This T cell receptor beta chain appears in the sequencing data of a study of shared clonotypes between healthy human individuals. Turning to the study itself: The donor pool was made up of two women and a few men aged 18 to 49.

Study-wide findings and caveats: Only a few donors were included, so the genetic and exposure-history diversity represented was limited.

Of note for this clone: What it binds is not known.

This CDR3 spans 13 amino acids. The ends were cut back, 5 bases at V and 2 bases at J, with 12 bases in the middle. CDR1 and CDR2 from the germline V gene are GTSNPN and SVGIG (reference sequence). An assay was performed, and its level was deep. Method: immunoSEQ multiplex PCR; TCRdb's copy keeps in-frame clones and lacks some. The sample carries about 1.5 million clones, 98% recorded once. This clonotype was obtained from a man aged 25 to 45 in good health. The chain links TRBV30 to TRBJ1-1; D is unresolved. The sequencing input was naive CD4+ T cells sorted from blood. Subset given: CD45RA+ positively selected. Here the CDR3 reads CAWRGQLNTEAFF. CDR3 nucleotides: TGTGCCTGGCGCGGCCAGCTAAACACTGAAGCTTTCTTT.